The entry below gives a single T cell receptor beta chain sequence along with its context. What it recognizes is unknown. The data belong to a study of CD8+ T cells in alopecia areata. The wider study: Treatment comprised oral tofacitinib, 5 to 10 mg twice daily, in treated patients.

The sequencing template was cDNA reverse transcribed from extracted RNA. The protocol was immunoSEQ multiplex PCR, while the TCRdb copy is restricted to in-frame clones and leaves out a portion. This table holds under 300,000 clones, approximately 61% found once. General study results and limits: Lesional scalp exceeded normal scalp in clonality, especially in alopecia totalis/universalis.

CDR1 and CDR2 (germline): SQVTM, ANQGSEA. Between the trimmed V and J ends, which lost 4 bases and 6 bases, there was a span of 4 bases. The CDR3 covers 10 residues. V gene TRBV29-1 combines with J gene TRBJ2-1; D call uncertain. The TCR originated in a human donor with alopecia areata. Sequencing was performed on CD4+ T cells sorted from blood, taken at week 0. The CDR3 protein is CSVGLNEQFF. The CDR3 DNA follows: TGCAGCGTTGGGCTCAATGAGCAGTTCTTC.